A single sample gave rise to the 22 T cell receptor beta chains below, sequenced in a study of CD4+ T cells in melanoma. Profiled with immunoSEQ multiplex PCR; TCRdb holds only in-frame clones, not every one. This table has roughly 150,000 clones, over 90% appearing once. These receptors all come from a human donor with melanoma.

The chain carries TRBV6-5 and TRBJ1-4; the D is unclear. The CDR3 consists of 15 residues. Germline V gene sequence: CDR1 MNHEY, CDR2 SVGAGI. Between the trimmed V and J ends, which lost 2 bases and 0 bases, there was a span of 7 bases. In DNA, the CDR3 is TGTGCCAGCAGTTACCGGCGAGCAACTAATGAAAAACTGTTTTTT. Encoded protein: CASSYRRATNEKLFF.

The chain combines TRBV23-1 with TRBJ1-6, with unresolved D. TRBV23-1 is recorded as an ORF, its role being uncertain. Trimming removed 3 bases at V and 8 bases at J, with 20 bases between. The CDR3 runs to 17 residues. In DNA form, the CDR3 reads TGCGCCAGCAGTCACACCCTATCGGCGAGGACCGATTCACCCCTCCACTTT. It codes for CASSHTLSARTDSPLHF.

The chain joins TRBV5-4 to TRBJ1-6; D call uncertain. The CDR3 sequence is 14 residues long. Germline V gene sequence: CDR1 SGHNT, CDR2 YYREEE (reference sequence). The V end was cut by 4 bases, the J end by 5 bases, with 10 bases between. The CDR3 nucleotides read TGTGCCAGCAGCACCGGGATTGATAATTCACCCCTCCACTTT. Residues: CASSTGIDNSPLHF. The full variable domain, rest sourced from reference TRBV5-4 and TRBJ1-6, is ETGVTQSPTHLIKTRGQQVTLRCSSQSGHNTVSWYQQALGQGPQFIFQYYREEENGRGNFPPRFSGLQFPNYSSELNVNALELDDSALYLCASSTGIDNSPLHFGNGTRLTVT.

CDR3 loop: CASSLEGGREQYF. The CDR3 DNA sequence: TGCGCCAGCAGCTTGGAGGGGGGGCGCGAGCAGTACTTC. V usage is TRBV5-1 and J usage is TRBJ2-7, with a weak D call TRBD2 (7 bases). The germline V gene has CDR1 SGHRS and CDR2 YFSETQ. CDR3 length equals 13 residues. Trimming removed 0 bases at V and 6 bases at J, with 10 bases between.

V and J are TRBV11-2 and TRBJ2-3, with TRBD2 as a possible D gene (5 bases). This CDR3 is built from 15 residues. The germline V and J ends were trimmed by 3 bases and 0 bases, with 10 bases remaining between them. Germline CDR1 is SGHAT and CDR2 is FQNNGV. As DNA, the CDR3 is TGTGCCAGCAGCTTCCGGCGGGCCAGCACAGATACGCAGTATTTT. Amino acid sequence: CASSFRRASTDTQYF.

The chain uses TRBV6-5 and TRBJ1-2, with 9 bases matching TRBD1. The CDR3 runs 15 residues. The germline V gene has CDR1 MNHEY and CDR2 SVGAGI. V was clipped by 2 bases and J by 7 bases; unmatched bases: 8. The CDR3 bases are TGTGCCAGCAGTTACGCCCTCGGGACAGGGTCTGGCTACACCTTC. Translation gives CASSYALGTGSGYTF.

The rearrangement uses TRBV6-5 and TRBJ2-1; 7 nucleotides agree with TRBD2. Looked up from germline, CDR1 is MNHEY and CDR2 is SVGAGI. Losses at the gene ends were 7 bases for V and 6 bases for J; bases not matched to a gene: 9. The CDR3 is made up of 14 amino acids. The CDR3 bases are TGTGCCAGCACCCCCGGGGGGTCGGCCAATGAGCAGTTCTTC. Translating gives CASTPGGSANEQFF.

The chain joins TRBV6-6 to TRBJ1-2; TRBD1 matches at 9 bases. Germline V lookup: CDR1 MNHNY, CDR2 SVGAGI (reference sequence). The trim removed 5 bases at V and 11 bases at J, leaving 9 bases unmatched. This CDR3 comprises 13 residues. CDR3 in amino acids: CASSPRTGVSYTF. The CDR3 bases are TGTGCCAGCAGTCCTCGGACAGGGGTTTCGTACACCTTC.

V and J are TRBV7-9 and TRBJ2-7; 7 bases fit TRBD1. V lost 5 bases to trimming and J lost 2 bases; unmatched junction nucleotides: 9. Germline V gene data show CDR1 as SEHNR and CDR2 as FQNEAQ (reference sequence). The CDR3 runs to 15 residues. The CDR3 reads CASSPRGLTAYEQYF. CDR3 bases: TGTGCCAGCAGCCCAAGGGGGCTAACCGCCTACGAGCAGTACTTC.

This chain connects TRBV6-5 to TRBJ2-7, with D perhaps matching TRBD1 (5 bases). V was trimmed by 6 bases and J by 1 base, leaving 10 bases between them. This CDR3 has 13 amino acids. Per germline, CDR1 MNHEY and CDR2 SVGAGI. The CDR3 here is CASRPTGSYEQYF. In DNA form, the CDR3 reads TGTGCCAGCAGACCCACAGGATCCTACGAGCAGTACTTC.

This chain uses TRBV25-1 with TRBJ2-3; D ambiguous. Trimming took off 4 bases at V and 5 bases at J, with 4 bases between the two ends. This CDR3 is 11 amino acids long. The germline gives CDR1 MGHDK, CDR2 SYGVNS. CDR3 nucleotide sequence: TGTGCCAGCAGTGCCGTAGATACGCAGTATTTT. This sequence encodes CASSAVDTQYF.

With respect to this clone: The germline gene is not matched at one end of the junction; a read error may be the cause. The chain recombines TRBV6-6 with TRBJ1-5, with TRBD1 matching 8 bases. Germline V gene lookup returns CDR1 MNHNY and CDR2 SVGAGI (reference sequence). The CDR3 consists of 11 residues. The DNA of the CDR3 is TGTGCCAGCAGTTACGGGGGGACAGGATATTTT. Its translation: CASSYGGTGYF.

The rearrangement uses TRBV18 and TRBJ1-2; 8 bases match TRBD1. With V trimmed by 3 bases and J by 1 base, 7 bases remained unmatched. CDR3 length: 16 amino acids. CDR1 and CDR2 (germline): KGHSH, LQKENI. DNA of the CDR3: TGTGCCAGCTCACCCCTGGGACAGGAGATTAACTATGGCTACACCTTC. Translated, it gives CASSPLGQEINYGYTF.

The rearrangement uses TRBV27 and TRBJ2-7, with 9 nucleotides matching TRBD1. CDR1 is MNHEY, CDR2 SMNVEV, per germline (reference sequence). The V and J ends lost 6 bases and 1 base, in that order; junction bases with no gene match: 7. The length of the CDR3 is 15 residues. CDR3 loop: CASRFRGTGSYEQYF. CDR3 in DNA: TGTGCCAGCAGGTTTAGGGGGACAGGGTCCTACGAGCAGTACTTC.

CDR3 loop: CAAKPSMVAGEQFF. DNA for the CDR3: TGTGCCGCCAAGCCTTCGATGGTCGCCGGTGAGCAGTTCTTC. V is TRBV19 and J is TRBJ2-1; D unclear. There are 14 residues in the CDR3. CDR1 and CDR2 from the germline V gene are LNHDA and SQIVND (reference sequence). The V gene lost 11 bases and the J gene lost 9 bases, with 23 bases spanning the gap.

The V and J genes are TRBV19 and TRBJ1-4, with D possibly matching TRBD1 (6 bases). The CDR3 length is 17 residues. Between the trimmed V and J ends, which lost 4 bases and 0 bases, there was a span of 15 bases. Germline loops: CDR1 LNHDA, CDR2 SQIVND (reference sequence). The CDR3 loop is CASSSFQGITTNEKLFF. The CDR3 nucleotides read TGTGCCAGTAGTAGTTTCCAGGGGATAACAACTAATGAAAAACTGTTTTTT.

The chain employs TRBV6-1 and TRBJ1-1; 10 bases match TRBD1. Germline CDR1 and CDR2: MNHNS and SASEGT. After removal of 6 bases from V and 5 bases from J, the junction contained 9 bases not matched to a gene. CDR3 length: 15 residues. The DNA for the CDR3 is TGTGCCAGCAGGCTAGGAGGACAGGGGGGGACTGAAGCTTTCTTT. Its protein is CASRLGGQGGTEAFF.

The rearrangement joins TRBV2 to TRBJ2-7; 8 bases are a match to TRBD1. V trimming: 7 bases; J trimming: 3 bases; junction bases outside the gene matches: 5. The CDR3 spans 13 residues. The germline V gene has CDR1 SNHLY and CDR2 FYNNEI. The CDR3 sequence is CASTQGAGYEQYF. Here the CDR3 DNA reads TGTGCCAGCACTCAGGGGGCCGGCTACGAGCAGTACTTC.

The chain uses TRBV5-1 and TRBJ1-2; 7 bases are shared with TRBD1. The ends lost 4 bases at V and 4 bases at J; junction bases unmatched: 7. Germline V lookup: CDR1 SGHRS, CDR2 YFSETQ. The CDR3 is 14 amino acids. CDR3 amino acids: CASSPGTAFYGYTF. The CDR3 DNA reads as TGCGCCAGCAGCCCCGGGACAGCGTTCTATGGCTACACCTTC.

The chain has TRBV10-2 and TRBJ1-1; TRBD1 might be the D (6 bases). The CDR3 runs 13 residues. Per germline, CDR1 WSHSY and CDR2 SAAADI. Between the trimmed V and J ends, which lost 7 bases and 5 bases, there was a span of 14 bases. The CDR3 here is CASTTGTGTEAFF. The DNA for the CDR3 is TGCGCCAGCACCACAGGGACGGGGACTGAAGCTTTCTTT.

The chain employs TRBV7-3 and TRBJ2-2; D is unresolved. CDR1 is SGHTA and CDR2 is FQGTGA in the germline V gene. CDR3 size: 14 residues. V was trimmed by 0 bases and J by 1 base, leaving 3 bases between them. The CDR3 region has the DNA TGTGCCAGCAGCTTAACAAAGAACACCGGGGAGCTGTTTTTT. It yields the protein CASSLTKNTGELFF.

This clone came up once. The chain recombines TRBV11-2 with TRBJ1-1; tentative D call: TRBD1 (6 bases). V was trimmed by 3 bases and J by 0 bases, leaving 14 bases between them. The CDR3 runs 16 residues. Germline CDR1 is SGHAT and CDR2 is FQNNGV. The CDR3 protein is CASSFRQDTMNTEAFF. CDR3 bases: TGTGCCAGCAGCTTCCGACAGGACACCATGAACACTGAAGCTTTCTTT.